Listed below are T cell receptor beta chains from one sample, sequenced in a study of cytomegalovirus exposure and HLA in healthy donors. Generated by immunoSEQ multiplex PCR, the TCRdb table keeps only in-frame clones and is missing some. Here the sample spans approximately 100,000 clones, around two thirds being singletons. Sequencing used PBMCs. These receptors were collected from a man aged 25-45 years in good health and CMV-seropositive. Each CDR3 is given with its conserved first and last residue. The order of the fields is CDR3 protein, CDR3 DNA, J gene, clone size, V gene, D gene. A D gene is named only where the DNA matches it firmly. Some rows mark clone size as missing; the rest say once, few, many or name a class of expanded clone.

CASSTSVDRFSYEQYF TGTGCCAGTAGTACCTCAGTTGACAGATTCTCCTACGAGCAGTACTTC TRBJ2-7 NA TRBV19 NA
CASSLGQDNSPLHF TGTGCCAGCAGCTTGGGACAGGACAATTCACCCCTCCACTTT TRBJ1-6 NA TRBV6-5 TRBD1
CAWSVSNGNTIYF TGTGCCTGGAGTGTATCCAATGGAAACACCATATATTTT TRBJ1-3 NA TRBV30 NA
CASSLGLAWEQYF TGCGCCAGCAGCTTGGGACTAGCGTGGGAGCAGTACTTC TRBJ2-7 NA TRBV5-1 TRBD2
CASSEATSLYEQYF TGTGCCAGCAGTGAGGCGACTAGTTTATACGAGCAGTACTTC TRBJ2-7 NA TRBV6-1 NA
CASSLGLRGGFAFF TGTGCCAGCAGCTTAGGATTGAGGGGGGGTTTTGCTTTCTTT TRBJ1-1 few TRBV7-2 NA
CASSSPAGTSGVSSYNEQFF TGCGCCAGCAGCTCCCCCGCCGGGACTAGCGGGGTGAGCTCCTACAATGAGCAGTTCTTC TRBJ2-1 NA TRBV5-1 TRBD2
CASLPDRGDYEQYF TGTGCCAGCCTACCGGACAGGGGGGACTACGAGCAGTACTTC TRBJ2-7 NA TRBV2 TRBD1
CASSLGQPRYGYTF TGTGCCAGCAGCTTAGGACAGCCTCGCTATGGCTACACCTTC TRBJ1-2 NA TRBV7-9 NA
CATSRISGGYDTQYF TGTGCCACCAGCAGAATCAGCGGGGGGTATGATACGCAGTATTTT TRBJ2-3 NA TRBV15 TRBD2
CASSQGGILGVQERQPQHF TGCGCCAGCAGCCAAGGGGGAATATTAGGGGTCCAGGAGAGGCAGCCCCAGCATTTT TRBJ1-5 NA TRBV4-1 NA
CASRCPGGGYTF TGTGCCAGCAGATGTCCGGGAGGCGGCTACACCTTC TRBJ1-2 NA TRBV5-8 NA
CASSRVLAPQETQYF TGTGCCAGCTCACGGGTCCTAGCGCCTCAAGAGACCCAGTACTTC TRBJ2-5 NA TRBV18 NA
CASSRLGAGVFGYTF TGTGCCAGCAGCCGTCTAGGAGCAGGGGTTTTTGGCTACACCTTC TRBJ1-2 NA TRBV7-9 NA
CSVDPPDSSYEQYF TGCAGCGTAGACCCTCCGGACAGCTCCTACGAGCAGTACTTC TRBJ2-7 NA TRBV29-1 NA
CASSVGVGRQETQYF TGTGCCAGCAGCGTAGGGGTGGGCCGCCAAGAGACCCAGTACTTC TRBJ2-5 NA TRBV9 NA
CAISTTLVSGYTF TGTGCCATCAGCACGACTTTGGTGAGTGGCTACACCTTC TRBJ1-2 NA TRBV10-3 NA
CASSQGPWGNQPQHF TGCGCCAGCAGCCAGGGCCCCTGGGGCAATCAGCCCCAGCATTTT TRBJ1-5 few TRBV4-1 NA
CASKTGGLGTEAFF TGTGCCAGCAAAACAGGGGGTTTAGGTACTGAAGCTTTCTTT TRBJ1-1 NA TRBV2 TRBD1
CASSLNLYEQYF TGTGCCAGCAGCTTAAATCTTTACGAGCAGTACTTC TRBJ2-7 few TRBV7-9 NA
CASTDLRGSTDTQYF TGCGCCAGCACCGACCTTAGGGGCAGCACAGATACGCAGTATTTT TRBJ2-3 NA TRBV5-1 NA
CASSWRGASTDTQYF TGTGCCAGCAGCTGGCGGGGGGCTAGCACAGATACGCAGTATTTT TRBJ2-3 NA TRBV7-2 TRBD2
CASSEVRWTTDTQYF TGTGCCAGCAGTGAAGTTCGGTGGACTACGGATACGCAGTATTTT TRBJ2-3 few TRBV2 NA
CASSKGRTGGRKGTQYF TGTGCCAGCAGCAAGGGGCGAACGGGGGGGCGCAAAGGTACGCAGTATTTT TRBJ2-3 NA TRBV21-1 NA
CASSEEQGYTEAFF TGTGCCAGCAGTGAGGAACAGGGGTACACTGAAGCTTTCTTT TRBJ1-1 few TRBV6-1 TRBD1
CASKVVAGGLDTQYF TGTGCCAGTAAGGTGGTAGCGGGGGGGTTGGACACGCAGTATTTT TRBJ2-3 NA TRBV19 TRBD2
CASSSGMDQPQHF TGTGCCAGCAGCTCAGGGATGGATCAGCCCCAGCATTTT TRBJ1-5 NA TRBV2 NA
CASSPRARGIEKLFF TGTGCCAGCAGCCCCCGGGCGAGGGGGATTGAAAAACTGTTTTTT TRBJ1-4 NA TRBV13 NA
CASSEGQGSGNTIYF TGTGCCAGCAGTGAAGGGCAGGGGTCTGGAAACACCATATATTTT TRBJ1-3 NA TRBV6-1 NA
CASSSPGQGAVGNQPQHF TGCGCCAGCAGCTCCCCGGGACAGGGAGCCGTAGGCAATCAGCCCCAGCATTTT TRBJ1-5 few TRBV4-1 TRBD1
CASSGLAGGRETQYF TGTGCCAGTAGTGGACTAGCGGGGGGAAGAGAGACCCAGTACTTC TRBJ2-5 few TRBV19 TRBD2
CASSPLGRGGTEAFF TGCGCCAGCAGCCCGCTAGGCCGAGGTGGCACTGAAGCTTTCTTT TRBJ1-1 NA TRBV5-1 NA
CASSLGGGPGTDTQYF TGCGCCAGCAGCTTGGGGGGAGGACCGGGAACAGATACGCAGTATTTT TRBJ2-3 NA TRBV5-1 NA
CASSLSGSTNEKLFF TGTGCCAGCAGCCTATCGGGATCAACTAATGAAAAACTGTTTTTT TRBJ1-4 NA TRBV9 NA
CASRTTGDHTEAFF TGTGCCAGCAGAACTACAGGGGATCACACTGAAGCTTTCTTT TRBJ1-1 NA TRBV7-8 TRBD1
CASSVAPGQAPYEQYF TGTGCCAGCAGCGTAGCCCCGGGACAGGCCCCCTACGAGCAGTACTTC TRBJ2-7 NA TRBV9 TRBD1
CAWSSANNQPQHF TGTGCCTGGAGTAGTGCGAACAATCAGCCCCAGCATTTT TRBJ1-5 NA TRBV30 NA
CASSQAGTSGGPLYEQFF TGTGCCAGCAGCCAAGCGGGAACTAGCGGGGGCCCTTTGTATGAGCAGTTCTTC TRBJ2-1 NA TRBV4-2 TRBD2
CASSTSPKGRAGNTIYF TGTGCCAGCAGCACCAGTCCCAAAGGGAGGGCTGGAAACACCATATATTTT TRBJ1-3 NA TRBV11-2 NA
CASSLGTSGDTQYF TGTGCCAGCAGCTTAGGGACTAGCGGGGATACGCAGTATTTT TRBJ2-3 NA TRBV7-8 TRBD2
CASSVVYGGATDTQYF TGTGCCAGCAGCGTAGTTTACGGGGGTGCCACAGATACGCAGTATTTT TRBJ2-3 NA TRBV9 NA